The rows below give T cell receptor beta chains drawn from one sample of a study of graft-versus-host responses after intestinal transplantation. Profiling relied on immunoSEQ multiplex PCR, and the TCRdb table lists in-frame clones only, not all of them. The sample consists of around 120,000 clones, approximately 90% of them appearing once. The antigens these receptors bind are not known. The sample was unstimulated CD4+ T cells sorted from spleen or lymph node cells, taken before intestinal transplant. The receptors were sampled from a human donor who received an intestinal transplant. Each CDR3 is given with its conserved first and last residue. The order of the fields is J gene, D gene, clone size, V gene, CDR3 protein, CDR3 DNA. A D gene is named only where the DNA matches it firmly. Clone size is not always given. Where it is, it says once, few, many or a class for expanded clones.

>TRBJ1-1|.|.|TRBV6-5
CASSPRPRVNTEAFF
TGTGCCAGCAGTCCCCGTCCGAGGGTTAACACTGAAGCTTTCTTT
>TRBJ2-2|.|.|TRBV9
CASSRAGNTGELFF
TGTGCCAGCAGCCGAGCGGGGAACACCGGGGAGCTGTTTTTT
>TRBJ2-1|TRBD1|.|TRBV10-1
CASSWTGALDEQFF
TGCGCCAGCAGCTGGACAGGGGCTTTGGATGAGCAGTTCTTC
>TRBJ1-2|.|.|TRBV6-5
CASGQGHYGYTF
TGTGCCAGCGGTCAGGGCCACTATGGCTACACCTTC
>TRBJ1-3|.|.|TRBV18
CASSPDRTGNTIYF
TGTGCCAGCTCACCGGACAGAACTGGAAACACCATATATTTT
>TRBJ1-4|TRBD1|.|TRBV4-1
CASSQAETGSSEKLFF
TGCGCCAGCAGCCAAGCGGAGACAGGGTCCAGTGAAAAACTGTTTTTT
>TRBJ2-4|.|.|TRBV25-1
CASSEPGLRGNIQYF
TGTGCCAGCAGTGAACCGGGACTGAGGGGAAACATTCAGTACTTC
>TRBJ1-2|.|.|TRBV30
CAWSKGTRYGYTF
TGTGCCTGGAGTAAAGGGACTCGTTATGGCTACACCTTC
>TRBJ1-1|.|.|TRBV30
CAWIKAGLDTEAFF
TGTGCCTGGATCAAGGCAGGGCTAGACACTGAAGCTTTCTTT
>TRBJ1-6|TRBD1|.|TRBV9
CASSDGRQGGISPLHF
TGTGCCAGCAGCGACGGCCGACAGGGGGGAATTTCACCCCTCCACTTT
>TRBJ2-6|TRBD2|.|TRBV27
CASSRWEGGSGANVLTF
TGTGCCAGCAGCCGCTGGGAGGGAGGCTCTGGGGCCAACGTCCTGACTTTC
>TRBJ2-2|TRBD2|.|TRBV7-9
CASSPGPLAGANTGELFF
TGTGCCAGCAGCCCGGGGCCACTAGCGGGGGCCAACACCGGGGAGCTGTTTTTT
>TRBJ2-6|TRBD1|.|TRBV10-3
CAISERQGARTGANVLTF
TGTGCCATCAGTGAGCGACAGGGGGCAAGAACTGGGGCCAACGTCCTGACTTTC
>TRBJ2-2|.|.|TRBV6-4
CASRKGGGSDTGELFF
TGTGCCAGCAGAAAAGGTGGGGGGAGCGACACCGGGGAGCTGTTTTTT
>TRBJ2-7|.|.|TRBV28
CASRETNSRSYEQYF
TGTGCCAGCCGGGAAACAAACAGCCGCTCCTACGAGCAGTACTTC
>TRBJ2-7|TRBD1|.|TRBV19
CASSIDGQVGTYEQYF
TGTGCCAGTAGTATAGACGGACAGGTGGGGACCTACGAGCAGTACTTC
>TRBJ1-4|TRBD1|.|TRBV5-1
CASSSTGTGGEKLFF
TGCGCCAGCAGCAGCACCGGGACAGGGGGTGAAAAACTGTTTTTT
>TRBJ2-7|TRBD1|.|TRBV6-5
CASSYSGTASYEQYF
TGTGCCAGCAGTTATTCCGGGACAGCTTCCTACGAGCAGTACTTC
>TRBJ2-5|TRBD1|.|TRBV11-2
CASSHPYRGPIQETQYF
TGTGCCAGCAGCCATCCGTACAGGGGGCCTATCCAAGAGACCCAGTACTTC
>TRBJ1-1|.|.|TRBV29-1
CSVEDLRMNTEAFF
TGCAGCGTTGAAGATCTGAGGATGAACACTGAAGCTTTCTTT
>TRBJ2-2|.|.|TRBV11-2
CASSLGVGGSDTGELFF
TGTGCCAGCAGCTTAGGGGTAGGGGGTAGCGACACCGGGGAGCTGTTTTTT
>TRBJ1-6|TRBD1|few|TRBV5-4
CASSFGTDYNSPLHF
TGTGCCAGCAGCTTCGGGACAGATTATAATTCACCCCTCCACTTT
>TRBJ1-1|.|.|TRBV30
CAWSAGLGGTEAFF
TGTGCCTGGAGTGCCGGGTTGGGGGGCACTGAAGCTTTCTTT
>TRBJ1-2|.|.|TRBV7-9
CASSPWRANYGYTF
TGTGCCAGCAGTCCCTGGCGGGCTAACTATGGCTACACCTTC
>TRBJ1-1|.|.|TRBV19
CASSIDGLNTEAFF
TGTGCCAGTAGTATAGACGGGTTGAACACTGAAGCTTTCTTT
>TRBJ2-3|TRBD2|.|TRBV7-8
CASSPGGRLADTQYF
TGTGCCAGCAGCCCGGGGGGTCGTTTGGCAGATACGCAGTATTTT
>TRBJ2-1|TRBD2|once|TRBV28
CASKGLAAYNEQFF
TGTGCCAGTAAGGGACTAGCGGCTTACAATGAGCAGTTCTTC